The 10 T cell receptor beta chains listed next were all sequenced from one sample in a study of blood T cells in healthy people across ages (dated by TCRdb to about 2015). The library was produced with 5' RACE. Sequencing used an Illumina HiSeq 2500. A second PCR of roughly 7 to 11 cycles was performed with a sample-barcoded 5' primer and a J-beta primer mix. The public reads were run again by TCRdb, first through fastp at Q25 and then through MiXCR, and only productive beta chains were kept. Every distinct CDR3 protein forms one entry, paired with its most common genes and DNA. The sample yields more than 1.4 million distinct CDR3 sequences; approximately 40% were counted once. The top ten hold approximately 7.9% of the sample. Sequenced input: blood. The receptors were sampled from a woman under 30 in good health.

This chain uses TRBV18 with TRBJ2-7; 12 bases are shared with TRBD2. CDR3 length: 16 residues. J gave up 4 bases and V 3 bases, and 7 bases lay outside the gene matches. CDR1 and CDR2 (germline): KGHSH, LQKENI. CDR3 sequence reads: CASSPLLAGGYYEQYF. CDR3 in DNA: TGTGCCAGCTCACCGCTTCTAGCGGGAGGGTATTACGAGCAGTACTTC. Full variable domain (rest looked up from reference TRBV18 and TRBJ2-7): NAGVMQNPRHLVRRRGQEARLRCSPMKGHSHVYWYRQLPEEGLKFMVYLQKENIIDESGMPKERFSAEFPKEGPSILRIQQVVRGDSAAYFCASSPLLAGGYYEQYFGPGTRLTVT.

The J gene is TRBJ2-5, the V gene TRBV30; a weak D match, TRBD2 (6 bases). The CDR3 sequence is 14 residues long. Trimming pared 8 bases from V and 4 bases from J, leaving 20 bases between. Germline values: CDR1 GTSNPN, CDR2 SVGIG (reference sequence). CDR3 bases: TGTGCCGGCCGCGCGCCGGGAGCGGGAGAGACCCAGTACTTC. Translated, it gives CAGRAPGAGETQYF.

This chain joins TRBV7-7 and TRBJ2-7; D is unresolved. Looked up from germline, CDR1 is SSHAT and CDR2 is FNYEAQ (reference sequence). V dropped 5 bases and J dropped 7 bases, with 18 bases sitting between them. This CDR3 has 14 amino acids. The CDR3 region has the DNA TGTGCCAGCAGCCGGAAATTTAATTACAATGAGCAGTACTTC. Translated, it gives CASSRKFNYNEQYF.

As concerns this clonotype: Given the absence of the conserved phenylalanine or tryptophan at the CDR3 end, a read error is likely. This rearrangement joins TRBV4-1 to TRBJ2-1, with 11 bases fitting TRBD2. The germline V gene has CDR1 MGHRA and CDR2 YSYEKL. Losses at the gene ends were 1 base for V and 7 bases for J; bases not matched to a gene: 6. The CDR3 is 16 residues long. CDR3 sequence reads: CASSQVPSGGSNEQFL. CDR3 sequence (DNA): TGCGCCAGCAGCCAAGTCCCTAGCGGGGGGAGTAATGAGCAGTTCTTA.

The gene calls are TRBV6-1 and TRBJ1-1, with no clear D. Germline CDR1 is MNHNS and CDR2 is SASEGT. With 7 bases removed from V and 0 bases from J, the gap between germline ends came to 9 bases. The CDR3 totals 13 residues. As DNA, the CDR3 is TGTGCCAGCACCGGGGAAATGAACACTGAAGCTTTCTTT. Translated, it gives CASTGEMNTEAFF.

The chain is built from TRBV20-1 and TRBJ2-1, with 13 bases lining up with TRBD2. The germline CDR1 and CDR2 sequences are DFQATT and SNEGSKA (reference sequence). V was pared by 4 bases and J by 6 bases, with 9 bases of the junction left unmatched. The length of the CDR3 is 16 residues. This CDR3 reads CSAILAGGPDGNEQFF. In DNA form, the CDR3 reads TGCAGTGCTATACTAGCGGGAGGGCCGGACGGCAATGAGCAGTTCTTC.

This clonotype has just a few counts. This chain uses TRBV4-1 with TRBJ2-5; 9 bases map to TRBD1. The germline V gene has CDR1 MGHRA and CDR2 YSYEKL. This CDR3 has 14 amino acids. With 8 bases clipped from V and 1 base from J, the junction kept 5 bases outside the gene matches. The CDR3 here is CASGGQGLQETQYF. For the CDR3, the DNA is TGCGCCAGCGGGGGACAGGGCCTCCAAGAGACCCAGTACTTC.

This clonotype turned up a few times. The chain couples TRBV4-2 to TRBJ2-1; 7 bases line up with TRBD1. Germline CDR1 and CDR2: LGHNA and YNFKEQ. The CDR3 has 16 amino acids. V shed 3 bases, J shed 4 bases, and the junction held 9 bases outside the gene matches. The DNA of the CDR3 is TGTGCCAGCAGCCAGAGGACAGAGGGACAGTACAATGAGCAGTTCTTC. Encoded protein: CASSQRTEGQYNEQFF.

The rearrangement uses TRBV6-5 and TRBJ2-5; maybe TRBD1 (6 bases). Germline V lookup: CDR1 MNHEY, CDR2 SVGAGI. V shed 6 bases and J shed 0 bases, with 14 bases lying between them. The CDR3 runs to 15 residues. CDR3 sequence (DNA): TGTGCCAGCAGCGGACAGACTTCGTACCAAGAGACCCAGTACTTC. Translation gives CASSGQTSYQETQYF.

The V gene is TRBV6-2 or TRBV6-3, the J gene TRBJ2-7, with 12 bases identical to TRBD1. The CDR3 has 15 residues. V dropped 6 bases and J dropped 5; count of bases not matched to a gene: 8. From germline, CDR1 is MNHEY and CDR2 SVGEGT. CDR3 DNA: TGTGCCAGCAGGGAACCGGGACAGGGGGCGAACGAGCAGTACTTC. Translated: CASREPGQGANEQYF.